The T cell receptor beta chain described here comes from a study of T cells of healthy individuals. This clonotype has only a few counts. Trimming took off 5 bases at V and 3 bases at J, with 17 bases between the two ends. The CDR3 loop spans 16 amino acids. The germline V gene encodes CDR1 SEHNR and CDR2 FQNEAQ (reference sequence). One entry per CDR3 protein, called by TCRdb with MiXCR from the 5' RACE reads. Of around 90,000 distinct CDR3 sequences in the sample, about 5.5% are singletons; the top ten hold 7.5%. The receptor's source is a female donor in good health. This chain links TRBV7-9 with TRBJ2-4; no firm D call. Here the CDR3 DNA reads TGTGCCAGCAGCCGATCGGACGGACCGATCAAAAACATTCAGTACTTC. Translation gives CASSRSDGPIKNIQYF.